These 13 T cell receptor beta chains were all obtained from the same sample, sequenced in a study of T cell changes during pregnancy in multiple sclerosis. Profiled with immunoSEQ multiplex PCR; TCRdb holds only in-frame clones, not every one. The top ten hold 5.5% to 6% of the sample, which has roughly 45,000 clones, 85% to 95% seen once. This material consisted of CD8+ T cells from peripheral blood mononuclear cells, taken in the first trimester of pregnancy. These TCRs come from a female donor with multiple sclerosis, enrolled in a pregnancy study.

V gene TRBV7-9 combines with J gene TRBJ1-3, with TRBD1 matching over 8 bases. This CDR3 comprises 14 residues. From germline, CDR1 is SEHNR and CDR2 FQNEAQ (reference sequence). The J segment lost 3 bases and the V segment lost 5 bases, leaving 3 bases of the junction unmatched. DNA of the CDR3: TGTGCCAGCAGCCCCACAGGGGGTGGAAACACCATATATTTT. This sequence encodes CASSPTGGGNTIYF.

This chain connects TRBV4-2 to TRBJ2-5, with TRBD2 identical over 12 bases. The J call may be in error: the DNA end matches TRBJ2-7 better. The germline V gene encodes CDR1 LGHNA and CDR2 YNFKEQ. The CDR3 has 16 amino acids. As DNA, the CDR3 is TGTGCCAGCAGCCAAGTTTCGGCTAGCGGGAGGGTCGAGCAGTACTTC. Residues: CASSQVSASGRVEQYF.

The gene calls are TRBV4-1 and TRBJ2-2, with 10 bases lining up with TRBD2. V trimming: 1 base; J trimming: 2 bases; junction bases outside the gene matches: 4. CDR3 length equals 17 residues. Germline V lookup: CDR1 MGHRA, CDR2 YSYEKL. CDR3 in DNA: TGCGCCAGCAGCCAAGCCGGACTAGCGGAAAACACCGGGGAGCTGTTTTTT. This encodes CASSQAGLAENTGELFF.

This clone was detected once. The V call is TRBV6-1, the J call TRBJ2-5, with D possibly being TRBD1 (6 bases). Germline V gives CDR1 MNHNS, CDR2 SASEGT. CDR3 size: 14 residues. V was clipped by 3 bases and J by 5 bases, with 13 bases between them. The CDR3 loop reads CASSDPTGGETQYF. In DNA, the CDR3 is TGTGCCAGCAGTGACCCGACAGGTGGGGAGACCCAGTACTTC.

This chain connects TRBV2 to TRBJ1-5; 8 bases are a match to TRBD1. Germline V gene data show CDR1 as SNHLY and CDR2 as FYNNEI. V shed 0 bases, J shed 7 bases, and the junction held 2 bases outside the gene matches. The CDR3 is made up of 14 amino acids. As DNA, the CDR3 is TGTGCCAGCAGTGAAGCACAGGGGGAACAGCCCCAGCATTTT. This translates into CASSEAQGEQPQHF.

The chain employs TRBV27 and TRBJ1-1; 8 bases agree with TRBD1. V gave up 3 bases and J gave up 3 bases; unmatched junction bases: 3. The CDR3 totals 14 residues. The V gene's germline CDR1 is MNHEY and CDR2 SMNVEV (reference sequence). CDR3 in DNA: TGTGCCAGCAGTTTTCAGGGGGCGCACACTGAAGCTTTCTTT. Amino acids: CASSFQGAHTEAFF.

The chain carries TRBV5-1 and TRBJ2-1; D may be TRBD2 (5 bases). The germline V gene has CDR1 SGHRS and CDR2 YFSETQ. The CDR3 sequence is 16 residues long. The V and J ends lost 0 bases and 0 bases respectively, with 10 bases between them. The DNA of the CDR3 is TGCGCCAGCAGCTTGGGTCTAGCCCCCTCCTACAATGAGCAGTTCTTC. Translated: CASSLGLAPSYNEQFF. The complete variable domain, with remaining parts taken from reference TRBV5-1 and TRBJ2-1, reads KAGVTQTPRYLIKTRGQQVTLSCSPISGHRSVSWYQQTPGQGLQFLFEYFSETQRNKGNFPGRFSGRQFSNSRSEMNVSTLELGDSALYLCASSLGLAPSYNEQFFGPGTRLTVL.

This chain uses TRBV11-3 with TRBJ2-5; 9 bases match TRBD2. The CDR3 covers 17 residues. The germline CDR1 and CDR2 sequences are SGHNT and YENEEA. V shed 4 bases and J 5 bases; nucleotides not matched to a gene: 14. The CDR3: CASSSREGAGGGETQYF. The CDR3 DNA is TGTGCCAGCAGCTCCCGGGAAGGAGCGGGAGGTGGGGAGACCCAGTACTTC.

V and J are TRBV19 and TRBJ2-7, with 10 bases identical to TRBD2. Germline V gene sequence: CDR1 LNHDA, CDR2 SQIVND (reference sequence). The CDR3 has 15 amino acids. With 2 bases clipped from V and 1 base from J, the junction kept 2 bases outside the gene matches. CDR3 nucleotide sequence: TGTGCCAGTAGTATACTAGCGGGAGTATCCTACGAGCAGTACTTC. Protein sequence: CASSILAGVSYEQYF. The full variable domain, in which reference TRBV19 and TRBJ2-7 provide the parts outside the CDR3, is DGGITQSPKYLFRKEGQNVTLSCEQNLNHDAMYWYRQDPGQGLRLIYYSQIVNDFQKGDIAEGYSVSREKKESFPLTVTSAQKNPTAFYLCASSILAGVSYEQYFGPGTRLTVT.

This clone is large (0.1 to 1%) in the sample. The rearrangement joins TRBV7-2 to TRBJ1-5; possible D gene TRBD1, 5 bases. The V and J ends lost 1 base and 5 bases respectively, with 9 bases between them. CDR3 length equals 14 residues. Germline assignment: CDR1 SGHTA and CDR2 FQGNSA. For the CDR3, the DNA is TGTGCCAGCAGCTTAGGGGGCGGCCATCAGCCCCAGCATTTT. Translation: CASSLGGGHQPQHF.

This chain uses TRBV6-6 with TRBJ2-3; TRBD2 is a possible D gene (6 bases). V shed 7 bases and J shed 3 bases, with 11 bases lying between them. The CDR3 runs 13 residues. Germline lookup yields CDR1 MNHNY and CDR2 SVGAGI (reference sequence). CDR3 sequence (DNA): TGTGCCAGCACTAGCGTGGGAACAGATACGCAGTATTTT. Translation: CASTSVGTDTQYF.

The CDR3 DNA follows: TGTGCCAGCAGCACCCGGGACAGGGGGCTGGTGGGGAACACTGAAGCTTTCTTT. It specifies CASSTRDRGLVGNTEAFF. This chain joins TRBV7-6 and TRBJ1-1, with 12 bases aligning to TRBD1. The trim removed 5 bases at V and 1 base at J, leaving 11 bases unmatched. Germline lookup yields CDR1 SGHVS and CDR2 FNYEAQ. The CDR3 has 18 amino acids.

The chain carries TRBV29-1 and TRBJ2-7; 8 bases map to TRBD1. V gave up 1 base and J gave up 3 bases; unmatched junction bases: 11. Germline assignment: CDR1 SQVTM and CDR2 ANQGSEA. The CDR3 totals 16 residues. CDR3: CSVEGARGQDFYEQYF. In nucleotides, the CDR3 is TGCAGCGTTGAAGGGGCCAGGGGGCAGGACTTCTACGAGCAGTACTTC.